The following is a TCR beta chain sequence with its context. What it binds is unknown. This sample was taken from a study of shared clonotypes between healthy human individuals. Study-wide points: The sharing of 5% to 6.5% of naive CD4 clonotypes was seen across several donors. A reduction in generation probabilities was seen for non-shared clonotypes relative to those shared by all four donors. The rarefaction results pointed to incomplete sorted-subset sequencing despite large depth.

Original analysis: ImmunoSEQ output held junction-only sequences without quality scores, so filtering differed. Generated by immunoSEQ multiplex PCR, the TCRdb table keeps only in-frame clones and is missing some. The V and J calls and clone size are taken from that table; D and trimming were inferred from the DNA. The table has 1.5 million to 2.5 million clones, roughly 94% seen once. This CDR3 has 12 amino acids. The germline CDR1 and CDR2 sequences are MDHEN and SYDVKM. With 3 bases removed from V and 1 base from J, the gap between germline ends came to 4 bases. Naive CD8 populations comprised CD45RO-negative cells positively selected for CCR7, excluding terminally differentiated effector memory CD45RA+ cells.

This sequence joins TRBV28 and TRBJ2-7; no reliable D call. This receptor was taken from a man aged 18 to 30 in good health. Sequencing used naive CD8+ T cells sorted from blood. CDR3 DNA: TGTGCCAGCAGTTTTTGGTCCTACGAGCAGTACTTC. Its translation is CASSFWSYEQYF.